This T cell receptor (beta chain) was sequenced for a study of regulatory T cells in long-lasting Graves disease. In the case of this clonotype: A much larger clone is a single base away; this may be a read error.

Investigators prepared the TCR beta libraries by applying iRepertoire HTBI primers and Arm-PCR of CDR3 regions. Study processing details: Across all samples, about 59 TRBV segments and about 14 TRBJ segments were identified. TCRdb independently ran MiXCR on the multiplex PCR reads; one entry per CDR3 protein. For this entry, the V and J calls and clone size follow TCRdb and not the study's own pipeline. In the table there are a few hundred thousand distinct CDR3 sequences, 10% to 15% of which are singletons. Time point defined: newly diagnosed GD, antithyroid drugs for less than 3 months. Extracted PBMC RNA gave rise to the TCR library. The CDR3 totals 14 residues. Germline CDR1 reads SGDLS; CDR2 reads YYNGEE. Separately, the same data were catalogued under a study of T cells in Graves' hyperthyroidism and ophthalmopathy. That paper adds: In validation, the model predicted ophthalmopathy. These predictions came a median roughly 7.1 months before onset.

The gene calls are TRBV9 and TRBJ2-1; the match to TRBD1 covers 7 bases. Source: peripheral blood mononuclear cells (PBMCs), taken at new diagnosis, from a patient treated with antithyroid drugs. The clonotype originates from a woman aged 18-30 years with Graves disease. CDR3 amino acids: CASSARDRVYEQHF. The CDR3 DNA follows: TGTGCCAGCAGCGCGAGAGACAGGGTTTACGAGCAGCACTTC.